This T cell receptor (beta chain) was retrieved from a study of blood T cell repertoires in COVID-19. The method was immunoSEQ multiplex PCR; TCRdb's version includes in-frame clones alone and lacks a portion of them. The data show around 200,000 clones, under 80% seen once. Germline loops: CDR1 MGHRA, CDR2 YSYEKL. The length of the CDR3 is 16 residues. V lost 4 bases, J lost 0 bases, and 10 bases lay in between. This sequence originates from a woman in her forties or fifties with acute or convalescent COVID-19. The V gene is TRBV4-1, the J gene TRBJ2-6, with D possibly TRBD1 on 6 matching bases. Sequencing input: peripheral blood. CDR3 sequence (DNA): TGCGCCAGCAGCCTCCGGACAGACTCTGGGGCCAACGTCCTGACTTTC. Amino acids: CASSLRTDSGANVLTF.